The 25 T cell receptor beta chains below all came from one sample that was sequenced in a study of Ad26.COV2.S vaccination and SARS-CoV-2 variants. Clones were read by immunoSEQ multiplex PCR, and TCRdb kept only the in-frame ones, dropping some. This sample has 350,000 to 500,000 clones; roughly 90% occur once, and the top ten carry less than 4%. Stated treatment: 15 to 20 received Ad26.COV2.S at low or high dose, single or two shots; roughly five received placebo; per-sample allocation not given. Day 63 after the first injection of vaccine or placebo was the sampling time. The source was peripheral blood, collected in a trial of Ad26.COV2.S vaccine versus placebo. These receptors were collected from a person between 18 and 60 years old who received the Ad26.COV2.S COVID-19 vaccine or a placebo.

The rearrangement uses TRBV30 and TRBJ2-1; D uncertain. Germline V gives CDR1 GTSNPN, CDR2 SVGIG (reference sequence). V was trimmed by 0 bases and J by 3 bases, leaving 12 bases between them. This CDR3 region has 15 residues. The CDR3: CAWSVLDPFYNEQFF. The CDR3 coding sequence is TGTGCCTGGAGTGTACTGGACCCCTTCTACAATGAGCAGTTCTTC.

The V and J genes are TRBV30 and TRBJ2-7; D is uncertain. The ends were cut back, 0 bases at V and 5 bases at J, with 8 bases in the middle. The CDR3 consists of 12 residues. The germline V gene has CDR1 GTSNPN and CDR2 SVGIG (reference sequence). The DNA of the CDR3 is TGTGCCTGGAGTGTAGGCGTGAACGAGCAGTACTTC. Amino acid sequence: CAWSVGVNEQYF.

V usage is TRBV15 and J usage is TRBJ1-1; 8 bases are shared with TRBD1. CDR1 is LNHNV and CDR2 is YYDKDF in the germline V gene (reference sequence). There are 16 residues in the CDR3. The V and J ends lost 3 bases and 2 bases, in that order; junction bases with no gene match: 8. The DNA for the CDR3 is TGTGCCACCAGCAGGGACAGGGAGGACTCAAACACTGAAGCTTTCTTT. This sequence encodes CATSRDREDSNTEAFF.

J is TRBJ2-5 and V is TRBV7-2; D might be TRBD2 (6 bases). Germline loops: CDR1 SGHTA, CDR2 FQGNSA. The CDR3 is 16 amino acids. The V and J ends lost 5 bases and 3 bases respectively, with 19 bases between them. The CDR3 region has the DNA TGTGCCAGCAGCGACGGTGGATGGCGGGGTAAAGAGACCCAGTACTTC. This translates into CASSDGGWRGKETQYF. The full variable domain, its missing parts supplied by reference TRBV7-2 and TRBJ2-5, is GAGVSQSPSNKVTEKGKDVELRCDPISGHTALYWYRQSLGQGLEFLIYFQGNSAPDKSGLPSDRFSAERTGGSVSTLTIQRTQQEDSAVYLCASSDGGWRGKETQYFGPGTRLLVL.

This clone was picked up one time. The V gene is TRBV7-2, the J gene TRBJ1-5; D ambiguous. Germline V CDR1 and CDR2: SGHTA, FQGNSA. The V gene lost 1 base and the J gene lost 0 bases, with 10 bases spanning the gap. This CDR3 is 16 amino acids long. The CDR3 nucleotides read TGTGCCAGCAGCTTAGTGTCGGGTTATAGCAATCAGCCCCAGCATTTT. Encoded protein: CASSLVSGYSNQPQHF. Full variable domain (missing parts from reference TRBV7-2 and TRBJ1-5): GAGVSQSPSNKVTEKGKDVELRCDPISGHTALYWYRQSLGQGLEFLIYFQGNSAPDKSGLPSDRFSAERTGGSVSTLTIQRTQQEDSAVYLCASSLVSGYSNQPQHFGDGTRLSIL.

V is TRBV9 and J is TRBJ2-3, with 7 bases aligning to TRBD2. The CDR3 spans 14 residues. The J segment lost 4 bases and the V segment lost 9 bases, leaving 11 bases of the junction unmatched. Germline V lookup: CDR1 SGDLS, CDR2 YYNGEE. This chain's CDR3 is CATLPGGGPDTQYF. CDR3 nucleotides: TGTGCCACCCTCCCCGGCGGGGGACCAGATACGCAGTATTTT. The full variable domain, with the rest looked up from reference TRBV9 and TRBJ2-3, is DSGVTQTPKHLITATGQRVTLRCSPRSGDLSVYWYQQSLDQGLQFLIQYYNGEERAKGNILERFSAQQFPDLHSELNLSSLELGDSALYFCATLPGGGPDTQYFGPGTRLTVL.

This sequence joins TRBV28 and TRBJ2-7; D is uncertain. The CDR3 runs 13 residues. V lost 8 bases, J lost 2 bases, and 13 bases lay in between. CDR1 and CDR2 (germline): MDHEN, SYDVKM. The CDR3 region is CASGNSRPYEQYF. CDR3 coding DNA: TGTGCCAGCGGGAACTCTCGGCCCTACGAGCAGTACTTC.

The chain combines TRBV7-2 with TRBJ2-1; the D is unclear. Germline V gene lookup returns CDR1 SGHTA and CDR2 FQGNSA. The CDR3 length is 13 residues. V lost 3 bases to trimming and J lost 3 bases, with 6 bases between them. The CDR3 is CASSFHSYNEQFF. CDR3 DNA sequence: TGTGCCAGCAGCTTCCACAGCTACAATGAGCAGTTCTTC. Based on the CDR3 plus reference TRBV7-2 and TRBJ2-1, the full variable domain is GAGVSQSPSNKVTEKGKDVELRCDPISGHTALYWYRQSLGQGLEFLIYFQGNSAPDKSGLPSDRFSAERTGGSVSTLTIQRTQQEDSAVYLCASSFHSYNEQFFGPGTRLTVL.

The CDR3 DNA is TGTGCCAGCAGCGATAACACAGGGAACTATGGCTACACCTTC. Translating it yields CASSDNTGNYGYTF. This sequence joins TRBV5-5 and TRBJ1-2; D perhaps matches TRBD1 (6 bases). The CDR3 spans 14 residues. V gave up 4 bases and J gave up 2 bases, with 12 bases separating them. Germline V CDR1 and CDR2: SGHKS, YYEKEE (reference sequence).

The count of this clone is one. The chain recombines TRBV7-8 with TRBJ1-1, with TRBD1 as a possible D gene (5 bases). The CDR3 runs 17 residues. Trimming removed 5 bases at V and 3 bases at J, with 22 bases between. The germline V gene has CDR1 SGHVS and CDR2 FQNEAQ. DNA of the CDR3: TGTGCCAGCAGCGGGGATGGCAGGGCCGCATCCTACACTGAAGCTTTCTTT. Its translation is CASSGDGRAASYTEAFF.

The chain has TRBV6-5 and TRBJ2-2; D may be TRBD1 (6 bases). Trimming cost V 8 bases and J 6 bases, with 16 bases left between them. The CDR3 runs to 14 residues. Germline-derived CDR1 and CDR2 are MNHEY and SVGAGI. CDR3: CASRTEGYSGELFF. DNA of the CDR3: TGTGCCAGCCGGACAGAGGGGTATTCCGGGGAGCTGTTTTTT.

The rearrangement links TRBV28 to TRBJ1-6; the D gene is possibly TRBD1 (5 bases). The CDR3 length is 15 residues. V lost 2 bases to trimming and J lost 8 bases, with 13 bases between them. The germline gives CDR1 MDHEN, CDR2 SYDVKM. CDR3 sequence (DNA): TGTGCCAGCAGTTTAGTCTACAGGTCGGATTCACCCCTCCACTTT. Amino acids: CASSLVYRSDSPLHF.

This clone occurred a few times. CDR3 in DNA: TGCGCCAGCAGCCCCCTACCGGGACAGGGAGCAGCTGAAGCTTTCTTT. Protein: CASSPLPGQGAAEAFF. V usage is TRBV5-1 and J usage is TRBJ1-1, with 9 bases identical to TRBD1. Germline V gene lookup returns CDR1 SGHRS and CDR2 YFSETQ. The ends lost 4 bases at V and 6 bases at J; junction bases unmatched: 13. The CDR3 has 16 amino acids.

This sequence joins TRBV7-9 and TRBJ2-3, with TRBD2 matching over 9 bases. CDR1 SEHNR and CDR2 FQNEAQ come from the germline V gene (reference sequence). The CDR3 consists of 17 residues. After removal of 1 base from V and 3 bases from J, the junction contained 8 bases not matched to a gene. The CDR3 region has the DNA TGTGCCAGCAGCTTAGATTTGCTAGCGGGGAAGACAGATACGCAGTATTTT. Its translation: CASSLDLLAGKTDTQYF.

The CDR3 sequence is CASSQDPGSEAFF. The CDR3 DNA is TGTGCCAGCAGTCAGGACCCGGGGTCTGAAGCTTTCTTT. The chain carries TRBV6-5 and TRBJ1-1; no definite D call. Trimming left V 5 bases short and J 6 bases short, with 13 bases between. In germline, CDR1 is MNHEY, CDR2 SVGAGI. The CDR3 totals 13 residues.

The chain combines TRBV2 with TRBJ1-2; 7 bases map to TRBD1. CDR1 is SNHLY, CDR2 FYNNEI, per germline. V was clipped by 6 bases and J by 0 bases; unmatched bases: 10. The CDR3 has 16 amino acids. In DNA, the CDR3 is TGTGCCAGCAGCGCGCCATCTGGGACAGCTAACTATGGCTACACCTTC. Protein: CASSAPSGTANYGYTF.

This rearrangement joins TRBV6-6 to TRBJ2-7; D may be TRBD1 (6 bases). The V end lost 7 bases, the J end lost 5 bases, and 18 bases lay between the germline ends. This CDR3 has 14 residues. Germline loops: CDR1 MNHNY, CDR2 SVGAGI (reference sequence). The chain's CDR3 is CASTSRGPKDEQYF. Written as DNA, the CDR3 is TGTGCCAGCACTTCCAGGGGCCCCAAGGACGAGCAGTACTTC.

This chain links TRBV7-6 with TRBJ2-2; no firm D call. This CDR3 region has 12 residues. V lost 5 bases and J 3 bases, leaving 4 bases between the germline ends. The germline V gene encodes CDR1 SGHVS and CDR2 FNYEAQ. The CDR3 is CASSIYTGELFF. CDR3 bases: TGTGCCAGCAGCATTTACACCGGGGAGCTGTTTTTT.

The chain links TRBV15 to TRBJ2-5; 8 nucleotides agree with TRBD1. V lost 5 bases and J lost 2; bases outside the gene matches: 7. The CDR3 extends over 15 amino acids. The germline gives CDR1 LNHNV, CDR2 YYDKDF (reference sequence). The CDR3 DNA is TGTGCCACCAGCGGAATAGGACAGGGTCAAGAGACCCAGTACTTC. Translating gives CATSGIGQGQETQYF.

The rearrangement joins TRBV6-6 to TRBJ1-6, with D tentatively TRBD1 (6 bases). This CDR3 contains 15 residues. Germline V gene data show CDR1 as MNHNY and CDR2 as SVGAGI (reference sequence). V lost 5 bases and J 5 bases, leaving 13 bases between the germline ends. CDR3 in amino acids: CASSPRTADNSPLHF. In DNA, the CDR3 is TGTGCCAGCAGTCCCCGGACAGCTGATAATTCACCCCTCCACTTT.

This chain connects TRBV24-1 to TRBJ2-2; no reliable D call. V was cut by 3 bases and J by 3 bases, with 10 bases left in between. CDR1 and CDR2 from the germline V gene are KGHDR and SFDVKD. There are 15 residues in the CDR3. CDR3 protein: CATSDSWQDTGELFF. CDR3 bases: TGTGCCACCAGTGATAGTTGGCAAGACACCGGGGAGCTGTTTTTT.

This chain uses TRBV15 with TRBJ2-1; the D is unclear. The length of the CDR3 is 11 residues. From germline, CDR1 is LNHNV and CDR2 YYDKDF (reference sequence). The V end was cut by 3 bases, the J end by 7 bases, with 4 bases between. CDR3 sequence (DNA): TGTGCCACCAGCAGCCGAAATGAGCAGTTCTTC. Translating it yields CATSSRNEQFF.

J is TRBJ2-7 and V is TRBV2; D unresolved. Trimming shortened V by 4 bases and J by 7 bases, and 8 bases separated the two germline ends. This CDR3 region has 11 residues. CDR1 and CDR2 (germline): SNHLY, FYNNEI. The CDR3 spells CASSGAQEQYF. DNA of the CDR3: TGTGCCAGCAGTGGGGCTCAGGAGCAGTACTTC.

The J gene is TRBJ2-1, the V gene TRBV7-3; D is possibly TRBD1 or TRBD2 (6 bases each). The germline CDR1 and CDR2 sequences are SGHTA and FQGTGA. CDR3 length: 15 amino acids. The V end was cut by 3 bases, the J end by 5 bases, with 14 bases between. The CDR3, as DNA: TGTGCCAGCAGCTTTTTAGGGGGGCCCAACAATGAGCAGTTCTTC. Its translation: CASSFLGGPNNEQFF. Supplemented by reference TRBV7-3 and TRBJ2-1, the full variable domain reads GAGVSQTPSNKVTEKGKYVELRCDPISGHTALYWYRQSLGQGPEFLIYFQGTGAADDSGLPNDRFFAVRPEGSVSTLKIQRTERGDSAVYLCASSFLGGPNNEQFFGPGTRLTVL.

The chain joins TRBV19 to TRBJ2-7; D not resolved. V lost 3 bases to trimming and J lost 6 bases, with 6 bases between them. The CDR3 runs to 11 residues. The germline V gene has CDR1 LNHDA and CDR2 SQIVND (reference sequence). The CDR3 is CASSMGIEQYF. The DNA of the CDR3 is TGTGCCAGTAGTATGGGGATCGAGCAGTACTTC.